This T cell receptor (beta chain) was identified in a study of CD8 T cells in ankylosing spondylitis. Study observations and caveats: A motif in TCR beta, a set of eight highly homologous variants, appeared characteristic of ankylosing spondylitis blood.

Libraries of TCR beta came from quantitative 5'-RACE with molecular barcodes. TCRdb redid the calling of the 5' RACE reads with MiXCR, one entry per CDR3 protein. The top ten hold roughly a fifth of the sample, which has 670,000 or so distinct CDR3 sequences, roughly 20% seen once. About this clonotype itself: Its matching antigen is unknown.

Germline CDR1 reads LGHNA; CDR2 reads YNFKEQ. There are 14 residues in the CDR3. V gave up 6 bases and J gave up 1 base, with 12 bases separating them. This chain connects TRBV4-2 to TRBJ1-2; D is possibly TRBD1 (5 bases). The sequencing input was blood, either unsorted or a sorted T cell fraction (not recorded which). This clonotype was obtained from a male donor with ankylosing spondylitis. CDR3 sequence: CASSTGDSNYGYTF. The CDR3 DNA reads TGTGCCAGCAGTACAGGCGATAGTAACTATGGCTACACCTTC.